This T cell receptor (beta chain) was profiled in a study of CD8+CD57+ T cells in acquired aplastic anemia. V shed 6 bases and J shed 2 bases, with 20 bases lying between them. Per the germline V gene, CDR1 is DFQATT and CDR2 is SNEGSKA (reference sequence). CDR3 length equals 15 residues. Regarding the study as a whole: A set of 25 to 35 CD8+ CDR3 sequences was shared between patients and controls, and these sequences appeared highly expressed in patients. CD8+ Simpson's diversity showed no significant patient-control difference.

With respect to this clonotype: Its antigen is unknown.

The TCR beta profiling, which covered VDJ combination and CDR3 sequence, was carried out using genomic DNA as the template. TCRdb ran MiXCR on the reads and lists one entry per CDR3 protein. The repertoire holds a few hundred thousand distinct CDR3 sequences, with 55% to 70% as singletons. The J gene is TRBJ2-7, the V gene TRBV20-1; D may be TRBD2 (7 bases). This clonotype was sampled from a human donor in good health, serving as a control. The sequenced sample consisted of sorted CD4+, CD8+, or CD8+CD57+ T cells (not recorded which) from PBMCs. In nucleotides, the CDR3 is TGCAGTGCCTGGAAAGGGGGGGGCCGGACCTACGAGCAGTACTTC. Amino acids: CSAWKGGGRTYEQYF.